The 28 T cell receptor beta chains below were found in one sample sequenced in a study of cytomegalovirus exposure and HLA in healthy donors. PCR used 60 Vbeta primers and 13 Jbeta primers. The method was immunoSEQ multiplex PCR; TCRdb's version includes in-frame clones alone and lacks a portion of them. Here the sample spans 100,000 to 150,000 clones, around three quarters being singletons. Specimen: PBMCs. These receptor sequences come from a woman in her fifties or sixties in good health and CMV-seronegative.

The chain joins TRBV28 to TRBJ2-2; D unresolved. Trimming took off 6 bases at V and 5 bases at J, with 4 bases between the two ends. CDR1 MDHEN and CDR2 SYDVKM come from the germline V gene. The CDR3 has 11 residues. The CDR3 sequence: CASRATGELFF. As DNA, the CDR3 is TGTGCCAGCAGGGCTACCGGGGAGCTGTTTTTT.

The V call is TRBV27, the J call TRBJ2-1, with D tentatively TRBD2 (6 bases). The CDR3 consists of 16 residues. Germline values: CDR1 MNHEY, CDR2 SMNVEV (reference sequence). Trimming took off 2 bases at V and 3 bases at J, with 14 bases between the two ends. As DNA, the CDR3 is TGTGCCAGCAGTTTAGGTCTAGCGAACTACTACAATGAGCAGTTCTTC. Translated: CASSLGLANYYNEQFF.

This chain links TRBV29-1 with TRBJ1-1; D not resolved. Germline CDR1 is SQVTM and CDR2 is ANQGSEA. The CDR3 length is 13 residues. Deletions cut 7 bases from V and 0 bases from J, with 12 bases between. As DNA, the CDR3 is TGCAGCGACGGGTCTCGGGTGAACACTGAAGCTTTCTTT. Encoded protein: CSDGSRVNTEAFF.

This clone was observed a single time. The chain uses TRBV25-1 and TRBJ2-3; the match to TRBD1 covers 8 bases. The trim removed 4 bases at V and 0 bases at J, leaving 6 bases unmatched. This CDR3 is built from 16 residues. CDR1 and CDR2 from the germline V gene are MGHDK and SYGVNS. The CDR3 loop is CASSVKTGASTDTQYF. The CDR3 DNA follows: TGTGCCAGCAGTGTAAAGACAGGGGCGAGCACAGATACGCAGTATTTT.

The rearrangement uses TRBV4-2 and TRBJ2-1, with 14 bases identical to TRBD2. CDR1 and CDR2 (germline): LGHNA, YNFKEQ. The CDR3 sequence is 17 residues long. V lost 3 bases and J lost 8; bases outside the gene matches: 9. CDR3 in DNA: TGTGCCAGCAGCCAGGGGACTAGCGGGAGTACCGGGGATGAGCAGTTCTTC. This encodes CASSQGTSGSTGDEQFF.

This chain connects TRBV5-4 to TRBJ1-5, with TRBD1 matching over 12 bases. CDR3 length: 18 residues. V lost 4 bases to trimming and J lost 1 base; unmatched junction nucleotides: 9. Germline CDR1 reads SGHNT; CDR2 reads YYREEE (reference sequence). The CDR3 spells CASSRTGTGGLSNQPQHF. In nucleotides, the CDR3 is TGTGCCAGCAGCCGTACCGGGACAGGGGGCTTGAGCAATCAGCCCCAGCATTTT.

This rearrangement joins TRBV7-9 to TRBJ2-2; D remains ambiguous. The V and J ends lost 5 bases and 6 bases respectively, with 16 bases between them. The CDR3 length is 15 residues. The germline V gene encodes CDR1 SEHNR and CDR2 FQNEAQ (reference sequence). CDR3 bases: TGTGCCAGCAGCCATAACCCCCCGGTTTCCGGGGAGCTGTTTTTT. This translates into CASSHNPPVSGELFF. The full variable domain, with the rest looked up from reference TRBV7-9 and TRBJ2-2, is DTGVSQNPRHKITKRGQNVTFRCDPISEHNRLYWYRQTLGQGPEFLTYFQNEAQLEKSRLLSDRFSAERPKGSFSTLEIQRTEQGDSAMYLCASSHNPPVSGELFFGEGSRLTVL.

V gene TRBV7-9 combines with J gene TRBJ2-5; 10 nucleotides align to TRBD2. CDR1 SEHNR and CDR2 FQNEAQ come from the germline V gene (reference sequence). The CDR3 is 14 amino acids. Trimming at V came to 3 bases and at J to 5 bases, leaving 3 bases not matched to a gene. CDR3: CASSFGSGRETQYF. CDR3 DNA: TGTGCCAGCAGCTTTGGTAGCGGGAGGGAGACCCAGTACTTC.

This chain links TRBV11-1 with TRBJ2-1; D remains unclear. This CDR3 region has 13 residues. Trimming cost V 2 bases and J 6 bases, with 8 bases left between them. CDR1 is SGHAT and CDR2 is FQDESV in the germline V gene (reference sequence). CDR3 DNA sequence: TGTGCCAGCAGCTTACCGCCGGGCAATGAGCAGTTCTTC. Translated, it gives CASSLPPGNEQFF.

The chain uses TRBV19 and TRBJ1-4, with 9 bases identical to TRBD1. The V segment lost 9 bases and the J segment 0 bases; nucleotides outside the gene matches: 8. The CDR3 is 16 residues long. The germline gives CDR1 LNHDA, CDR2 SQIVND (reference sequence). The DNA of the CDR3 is TGTGCCAGCGATACAGGGGGCCTAGCAACTAATGAAAAACTGTTTTTT. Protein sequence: CASDTGGLATNEKLFF.

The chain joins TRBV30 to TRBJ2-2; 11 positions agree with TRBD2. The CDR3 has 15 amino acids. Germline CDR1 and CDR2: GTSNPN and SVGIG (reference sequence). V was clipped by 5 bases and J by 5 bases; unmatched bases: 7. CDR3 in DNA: TGTGCCTGGTTAGCGGGAGGGGGGAGAACCGGGGAGCTGTTTTTT. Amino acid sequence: CAWLAGGGRTGELFF.

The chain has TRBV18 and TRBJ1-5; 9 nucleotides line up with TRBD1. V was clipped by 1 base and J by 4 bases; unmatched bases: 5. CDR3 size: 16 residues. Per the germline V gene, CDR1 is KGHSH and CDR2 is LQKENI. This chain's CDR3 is CASSPRSGTGNQPQHF. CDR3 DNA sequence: TGTGCCAGCTCACCACGCTCCGGGACAGGGAATCAGCCCCAGCATTTT.

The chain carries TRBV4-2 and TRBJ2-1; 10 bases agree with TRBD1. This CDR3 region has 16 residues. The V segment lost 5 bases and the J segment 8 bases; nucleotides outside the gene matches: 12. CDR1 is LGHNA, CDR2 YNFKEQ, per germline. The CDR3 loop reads CASSNSGTGAGYEQFF. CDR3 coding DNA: TGTGCCAGCAGCAACTCCGGGACAGGGGCGGGTTATGAGCAGTTCTTC.

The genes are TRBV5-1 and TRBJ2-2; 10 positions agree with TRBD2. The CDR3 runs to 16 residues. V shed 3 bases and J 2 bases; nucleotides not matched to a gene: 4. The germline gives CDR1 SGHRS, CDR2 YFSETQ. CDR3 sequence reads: CASSSLAGENTGELFF. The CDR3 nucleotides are TGCGCCAGCAGCTCCCTAGCGGGAGAAAACACCGGGGAGCTGTTTTTT.

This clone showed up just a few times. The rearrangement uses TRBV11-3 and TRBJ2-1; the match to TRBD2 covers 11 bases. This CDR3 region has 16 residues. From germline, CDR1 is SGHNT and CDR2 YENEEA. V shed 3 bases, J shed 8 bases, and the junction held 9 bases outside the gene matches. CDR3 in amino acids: CASSFLISGREYEQFF. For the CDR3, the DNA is TGTGCCAGCAGCTTCCTTATTAGCGGGAGGGAGTATGAGCAGTTCTTC.

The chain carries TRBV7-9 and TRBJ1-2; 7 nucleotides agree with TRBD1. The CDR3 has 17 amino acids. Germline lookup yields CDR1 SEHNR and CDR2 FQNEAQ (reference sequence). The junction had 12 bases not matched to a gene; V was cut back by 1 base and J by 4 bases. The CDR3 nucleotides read TGTGCCAGCAGCTTAGTCTCCCCCCGACAGGGTGGCTATGGCTACACCTTC. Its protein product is CASSLVSPRQGGYGYTF.

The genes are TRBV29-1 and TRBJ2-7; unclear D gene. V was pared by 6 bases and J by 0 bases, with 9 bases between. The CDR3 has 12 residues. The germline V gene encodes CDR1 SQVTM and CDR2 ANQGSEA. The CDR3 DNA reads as TGCAGCGTCAGCGACGGCTCCTACGAGCAGTACTTC. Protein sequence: CSVSDGSYEQYF.

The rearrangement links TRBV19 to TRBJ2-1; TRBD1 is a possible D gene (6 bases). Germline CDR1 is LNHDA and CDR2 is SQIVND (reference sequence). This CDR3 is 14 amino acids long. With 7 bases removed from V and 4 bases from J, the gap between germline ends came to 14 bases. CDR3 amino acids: CASTRQGPYNEQFF. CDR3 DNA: TGTGCCAGTACCCGGCAGGGGCCTTACAATGAGCAGTTCTTC.

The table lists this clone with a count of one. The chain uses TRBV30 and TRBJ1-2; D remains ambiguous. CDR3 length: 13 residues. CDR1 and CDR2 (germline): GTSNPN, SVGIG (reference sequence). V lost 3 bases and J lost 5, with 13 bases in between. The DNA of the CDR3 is TGTGCCTGGAGCTCGGGGATACTATATGGCTACACCTTC. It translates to CAWSSGILYGYTF.

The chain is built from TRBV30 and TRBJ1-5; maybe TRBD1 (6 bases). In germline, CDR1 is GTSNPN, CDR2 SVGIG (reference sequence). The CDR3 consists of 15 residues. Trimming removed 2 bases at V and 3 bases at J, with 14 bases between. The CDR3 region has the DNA TGTGCCTGGAGTAAAAAAGCGGGGGCCAATCAGCCCCAGCATTTT. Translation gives CAWSKKAGANQPQHF.

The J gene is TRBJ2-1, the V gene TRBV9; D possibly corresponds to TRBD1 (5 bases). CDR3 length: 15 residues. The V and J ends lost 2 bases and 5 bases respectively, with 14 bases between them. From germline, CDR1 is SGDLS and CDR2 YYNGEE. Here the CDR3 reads CASSVLGLSNNEQFF. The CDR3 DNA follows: TGTGCCAGCAGCGTGCTGGGGCTTTCGAACAATGAGCAGTTCTTC.

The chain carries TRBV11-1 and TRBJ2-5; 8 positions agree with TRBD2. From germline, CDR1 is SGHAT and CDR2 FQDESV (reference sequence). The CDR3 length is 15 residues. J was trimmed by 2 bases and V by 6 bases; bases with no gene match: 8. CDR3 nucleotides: TGTGCCAGCAGGAACAGCGGGAGAGTTCAAGAGACCCAGTACTTC. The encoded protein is CASRNSGRVQETQYF. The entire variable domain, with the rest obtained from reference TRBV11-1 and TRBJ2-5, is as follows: EAEVAQSPRYKITEKSQAVAFWCDPISGHATLYWYRQILGQGPELLVQFQDESVVDDSQLPKDRFSAERLKGVDSTLKIQPAELGDSAMYLCASRNSGRVQETQYFGPGTRLLVL.

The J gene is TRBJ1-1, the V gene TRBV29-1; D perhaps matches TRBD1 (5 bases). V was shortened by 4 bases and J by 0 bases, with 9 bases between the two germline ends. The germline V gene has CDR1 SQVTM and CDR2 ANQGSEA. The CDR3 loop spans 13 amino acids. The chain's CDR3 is CSVVATVNTEAFF. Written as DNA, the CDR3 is TGCAGCGTTGTGGCGACAGTGAACACTGAAGCTTTCTTT.

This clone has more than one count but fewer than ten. The CDR3 bases are TGTGCCAGCAGCAAATTCCGGGACTCACCCTCCTACGAGCAGTACGTC. Its translation: CASSKFRDSPSYEQYV. The rearrangement uses TRBV21-1 and TRBJ2-7; whether TRBD2, the table's D call, matches the DNA was not checked. TRBV21-1 represents a pseudogene. This CDR3 has 16 amino acids.

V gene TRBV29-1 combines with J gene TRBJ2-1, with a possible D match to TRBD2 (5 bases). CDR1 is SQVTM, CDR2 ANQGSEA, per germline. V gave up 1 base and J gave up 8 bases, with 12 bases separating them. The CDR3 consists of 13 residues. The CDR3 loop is CSVEVRLADEQFF. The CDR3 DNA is TGCAGCGTTGAAGTGAGGCTAGCCGATGAGCAGTTCTTC.

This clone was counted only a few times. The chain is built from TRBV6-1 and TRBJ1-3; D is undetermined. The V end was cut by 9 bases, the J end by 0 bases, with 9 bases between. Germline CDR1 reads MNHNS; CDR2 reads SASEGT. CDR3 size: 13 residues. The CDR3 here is CASTESSGNTIYF. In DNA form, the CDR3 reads TGTGCCAGTACAGAGAGCTCTGGAAACACCATATATTTT.

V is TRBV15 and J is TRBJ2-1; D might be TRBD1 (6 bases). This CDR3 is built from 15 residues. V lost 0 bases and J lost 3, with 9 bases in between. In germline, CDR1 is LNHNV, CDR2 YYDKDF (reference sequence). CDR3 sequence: CATSRERDNYNEQFF. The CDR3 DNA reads TGTGCCACCAGCAGAGAAAGGGACAACTACAATGAGCAGTTCTTC.

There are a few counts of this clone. The CDR3 bases are TGCGCCAGCAGCCAAGAAAACAGGGTCAACACTGAAGCTTTCTTT. It specifies CASSQENRVNTEAFF. V is TRBV4-3 and J is TRBJ1-1; D possibly corresponds to TRBD1 (6 bases). The CDR3 is 15 residues long. Germline CDR1 and CDR2: LGHNA and YSLEER. Trimming left V 0 bases short and J 2 bases short, with 10 bases between.